The 10 T cell receptor beta chains given below trace back to one sample, sequenced in a study of blood T cell repertoires in COVID-19. The protocol was immunoSEQ multiplex PCR, while the TCRdb copy is restricted to in-frame clones and leaves out a portion. The data hold 250,000 or so clones, with around 90% observed a single time. The sequenced material came from peripheral blood. The receptors shown here come from a woman in her twenties or thirties with acute or convalescent COVID-19.

The chain joins TRBV25-1 to TRBJ2-3, with D unclear. Looked up from germline, CDR1 is MGHDK and CDR2 is SYGVNS. The CDR3 length is 17 residues. Trimming took off 6 bases at V and 0 bases at J, with 19 bases between the two ends. As DNA, the CDR3 is TGTGCCAGCAGAGGATTAGATATTCCGCGGAGCACAGATACGCAGTATTTT. It encodes CASRGLDIPRSTDTQYF.

This rearrangement joins TRBV5-3 to TRBJ2-3; D is possibly TRBD2 (5 bases). TRBV5-3 qualifies as an ORF whose function is uncertain. This CDR3 is 15 amino acids long. Trimming removed 1 base from V and 4 bases from J, with 13 bases in between. CDR3 loop: CARSLQLGGSDTQYF. Here the CDR3 DNA reads TGTGCCAGAAGCTTGCAATTGGGCGGGTCAGATACGCAGTATTTT.

The V and J genes are TRBV3-1 (or the pseudogene TRBV3-2) and TRBJ1-5, with a possible D match to TRBD1 (6 bases). The CDR3 has 14 residues. V lost 0 bases, J lost 7 bases, and 10 bases lay in between. Germline V gives CDR1 LGHDT, CDR2 YNNKEL (reference sequence). CDR3 protein: CASSQDVGGQPQHF. In DNA, the CDR3 is TGTGCCAGCAGCCAAGATGTTGGGGGCCAGCCCCAGCATTTT.

CDR3 DNA: TGTGCCAGCAGTTACCGAACAGGGCAGCAGTTCTTC. Protein product: CASSYRTGQQFF. The chain carries TRBV6-5 and TRBJ2-1; D perhaps matches TRBD1 (6 bases). Trimming stripped 2 bases from V and 11 bases from J, with 10 bases between. CDR1 and CDR2 from the germline V gene are MNHEY and SVGAGI. CDR3 length: 12 amino acids.

In DNA form, the CDR3 reads TGTGCCAGCAGCTTAGTAACTAGCGGTGGTGAGCAGTTCTTC. The encoded protein is CASSLVTSGGEQFF. The V and J genes are TRBV11-2 and TRBJ2-1, with TRBD2 identical over 8 bases. V was pared by 1 base and J by 9 bases, with 5 bases of the junction left unmatched. Germline-derived CDR1 and CDR2 are SGHAT and FQNNGV. The CDR3 consists of 14 residues.

In its sample, this clone was seen once. The CDR3 sequence: CASSRRLRDQETQYF. CDR3 nucleotide sequence: TGTGCCAGCAGCCGCCGGTTGCGCGACCAAGAGACCCAGTACTTC. The chain carries TRBV6-2 or TRBV6-3 and TRBJ2-5; no clear D. The CDR3 is 15 residues long. V gave up 6 bases and J gave up 0 bases, with 14 bases separating them. Germline V gives CDR1 MNHEY, CDR2 SVGEGT.

This sequence joins TRBV7-2 and TRBJ1-2; 7 bases align to TRBD1. Trimming cost V 1 base and J 2 bases; bases outside gene matches: 1. Germline-derived CDR1 and CDR2 are SGHTA and FQGNSA. This CDR3 comprises 14 residues. CDR3 in amino acids: CASSLGGGNYGYTF. DNA for the CDR3: TGTGCCAGCAGCTTAGGAGGGGGCAACTATGGCTACACCTTC.

The chain is built from TRBV15 and TRBJ2-3; 7 bases are shared with TRBD2. This CDR3 spans 13 amino acids. The V gene's germline CDR1 is LNHNV and CDR2 YYDKDF (reference sequence). V gave up 5 bases and J gave up 6 bases; unmatched junction bases: 5. In DNA, the CDR3 is TGTGCCACCAGCGGCGGGAGTATCGATACGCAGTATTTT. It is translated as CATSGGSIDTQYF.

This clone was seen more than once but under ten times. CDR3 bases: TGTGCCTGGAGGGCAGGGGATTCACCCCTCCACTTT. Translating it yields CAWRAGDSPLHF. The chain carries TRBV30 and TRBJ1-6, with D possibly TRBD1 on 6 matching bases. Germline V gene lookup returns CDR1 GTSNPN and CDR2 SVGIG (reference sequence). V was cut by 3 bases and J by 8 bases, with 8 bases left in between. The CDR3 totals 12 residues.

J is TRBJ1-3 and V is TRBV5-1, with D possibly TRBD1 on 5 matching bases. Germline values: CDR1 SGHRS, CDR2 YFSETQ. V lost 4 bases and J 0 bases, leaving 11 bases between the germline ends. The CDR3 runs 15 residues. Here the CDR3 DNA reads TGCGCCAGCAGCCCCGGGGGGTTCTCTGGAAACACCATATATTTT. Its translation: CASSPGGFSGNTIYF.